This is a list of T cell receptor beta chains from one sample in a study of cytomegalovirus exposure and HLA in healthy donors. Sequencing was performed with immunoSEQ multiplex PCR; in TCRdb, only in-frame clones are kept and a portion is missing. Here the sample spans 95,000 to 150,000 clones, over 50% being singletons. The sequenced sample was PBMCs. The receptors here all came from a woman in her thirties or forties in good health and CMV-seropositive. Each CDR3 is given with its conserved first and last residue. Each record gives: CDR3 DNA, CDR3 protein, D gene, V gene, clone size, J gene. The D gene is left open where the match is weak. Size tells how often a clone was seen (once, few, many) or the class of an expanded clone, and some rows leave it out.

TGTGCCAGCAGGGAGACAGGGATGAGTGATCAGCCCCAGCATTTT CASRETGMSDQPQHF TRBD1 TRBV2 - TRBJ1-5
TGTGCCAGCAGCGTAGGGCGGTACACTGAAGCTTTCTTT CASSVGRYTEAFF - TRBV9 few TRBJ1-1
TGCGCCAGCAGAGGACTAGCGGGTGAGCAGTTCTTC CASRGLAGEQFF TRBD2 TRBV5-1 once TRBJ2-1
TGTGCTAGCAGCCTACCCGGACTAGCGGGAGCCGTAGATACGCAGTATTTT CASSLPGLAGAVDTQYF TRBD2 TRBV7-7 once TRBJ2-3
TGTGCCAGCAGTCCGGACAGGGAAGGAGGCTACCCCTTC CASSPDREGGYPF TRBD1 TRBV6-1 - TRBJ1-2
TGTGCCAGCAGTTTCCTTCAGGGACCAGGGGGCAATGAGCAGTTCTTC CASSFLQGPGGNEQFF TRBD1 TRBV7-8 - TRBJ2-1
TGTGCCAGCTCACCCGGGACAGGGGACGAGCAGTACTTC CASSPGTGDEQYF TRBD1 TRBV18 few TRBJ2-7
TGTGCCAGCTCACTCAAGCCCGGGACAGGCTATAGCAATCAGCCCCAGCATTTT CASSLKPGTGYSNQPQHF TRBD1 TRBV18 - TRBJ1-5
TGTGCCAGCAGCTTACCTATGGGACAGGGGTCGTCCGGGAATGAAAAACTGTTTTTT CASSLPMGQGSSGNEKLFF TRBD1 TRBV7-2 - TRBJ1-4
TGTGCCAGCAGCCGGGACAGAGTGGCCTACGAGCAGTACTTC CASSRDRVAYEQYF TRBD1 TRBV6-5 - TRBJ2-7
TGTGCCAGCAGTTTATCCGGACAGGGGGGATATGGCTACACCTTC CASSLSGQGGYGYTF TRBD1 TRBV28 - TRBJ1-2